This T cell receptor beta chain originates from a study of shared clonotypes between healthy human individuals. Study-level background: Participating donors consisted of two women and a few men aged 18 to 49. CD8 memory received one plate per donor, CD8 naive two, CD4 memory three and CD4 naive three.

Comments on this clone: Antigen unknown.

A CD45RA+ naive subset and a CD45RA-negative memory subset were split from CD4+ cells. The repertoire was sequenced with immunoSEQ multiplex PCR; TCRdb's copy has only in-frame clones and lacks some. The top ten clones hold 0.5% to 0.65% of a sample with about 1.1 million clones, 75% to 85% of them seen once. From germline, CDR1 is SNHLY and CDR2 FYNNEI. This CDR3 is built from 14 residues. The junction had 13 bases not matched to a gene; V was cut back by 7 bases and J by 9 bases. Study outcomes and limitations: Despite large depth, sorted-subset datasets appeared incompletely sequenced.

V usage is TRBV2 and J usage is TRBJ2-3; 7 bases align to TRBD1. The sequencing sample was made of memory CD4+ T cells from PBMCs. Subset specified: CD45RA-negative fraction. This receptor was identified in a man younger than 30 in good health. Some clones in this sample may be carry-over from other donors' samples. The CDR3 loop reads CASTDLLWGQTQYF. The DNA for the CDR3 is TGTGCCAGCACCGATTTGTTATGGGGACAGACGCAGTATTTT.